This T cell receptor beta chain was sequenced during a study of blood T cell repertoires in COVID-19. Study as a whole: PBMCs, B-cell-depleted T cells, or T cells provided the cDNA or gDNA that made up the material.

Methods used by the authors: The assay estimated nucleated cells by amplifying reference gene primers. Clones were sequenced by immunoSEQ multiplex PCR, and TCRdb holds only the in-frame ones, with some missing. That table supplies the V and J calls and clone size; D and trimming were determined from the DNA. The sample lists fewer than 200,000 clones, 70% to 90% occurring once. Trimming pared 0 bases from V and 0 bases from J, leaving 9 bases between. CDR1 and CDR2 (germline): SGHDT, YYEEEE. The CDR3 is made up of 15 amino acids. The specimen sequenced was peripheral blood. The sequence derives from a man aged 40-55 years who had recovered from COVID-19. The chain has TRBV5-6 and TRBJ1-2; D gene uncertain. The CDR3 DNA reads TGTGCCAGCAGCTTGGACGGGAGTTCTAACTATGGCTACACCTTC. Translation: CASSLDGSSNYGYTF.